This T cell receptor (beta chain) was captured by sequencing in a study of blood T cell repertoires in COVID-19. About the research overall: Sources were T cells, B-cell-depleted T cells, or PBMCs; the material itself was cDNA or gDNA.

This clone was seen just once. Data came from immunoSEQ multiplex PCR; TCRdb stores just in-frame clones and leaves some out. In the table there are around 250,000 clones, approximately 88% of which are singletons. The CDR3 extends over 15 amino acids. J lost 0 bases, V lost 9 bases, and 11 bases had no gene match. CDR1 and CDR2 from the germline V gene are SGDLS and YYNGEE. Sequenced input: PBMCs or T cells enriched from blood (not recorded which). The origin of this receptor is a woman aged 35 to 49 who had been exposed to COVID-19. V gene TRBV9 combines with J gene TRBJ2-5; 7 nucleotides match TRBD1. CDR3 amino acids: CATNRRGSNQETQYF. The CDR3 DNA follows: TGTGCCACCAACCGCAGGGGGTCGAACCAAGAGACCCAGTACTTC.